This passage covers 4 T cell receptor beta chains from one sample sequenced in a study of blood T cell repertoires in COVID-19. Some clones are missing from TCRdb's copy, which holds only in-frame ones; the method was immunoSEQ multiplex PCR. Of about 150,000 clones listed, about 80% are singletons. The sample comprised peripheral blood. Receptors were obtained from an elderly woman with acute or convalescent COVID-19.

V and J are TRBV19 and TRBJ2-5; 12 nucleotides match TRBD2. Losses at the gene ends were 4 bases for V and 5 bases for J; bases not matched to a gene: 5. The CDR3 length is 15 residues. From germline, CDR1 is LNHDA and CDR2 SQIVND (reference sequence). CDR3 coding DNA: TGTGCCAGTAGTAGACTAGCGGGGGCCCGGGAGACCCAGTACTTC. This codes for CASSRLAGARETQYF.

The chain combines TRBV18 with TRBJ1-1, with TRBD1 matching over 10 bases. V shed 6 bases, J shed 6 bases, and the junction held 1 base outside the gene matches. CDR1 and CDR2 (germline): KGHSH, LQKENI. The CDR3 runs 12 residues. The CDR3 region is CASSGTGAEAFF. Here the CDR3 DNA reads TGTGCCAGCTCTGGGACAGGGGCTGAAGCTTTCTTT.

The chain joins TRBV6-6 to TRBJ1-6; 9 nucleotides agree with TRBD1. This CDR3 is 11 amino acids long. Losses at the gene ends were 6 bases for V and 18 bases for J; bases not matched to a gene: 6. Germline values: CDR1 MNHNY, CDR2 SVGAGI (reference sequence). The CDR3 DNA sequence: TGTGCCAGCAGCCAGGGACAGGGTGCCCACTTT. It specifies CASSQGQGAHF.

V and J are TRBV11-1 and TRBJ2-7, with TRBD2 matching 7 bases. This CDR3 contains 15 residues. Looked up from germline, CDR1 is SGHAT and CDR2 is FQDESV (reference sequence). V was clipped by 2 bases and J by 6 bases; unmatched bases: 10. For the CDR3, the DNA is TGTGCCAGCAGCTTACTGCCGGGGGGTTCAGGCGAGCAGTACTTC. Its translation is CASSLLPGGSGEQYF.